This TCR beta chain was sequenced for a study of blood T cell repertoires in COVID-19. For the study at large: Material from acute and convalescent COVID-19 was sourced from the United States, Italy and Spain.

Trimming removed 10 bases from V and 6 bases from J, with 15 bases in between. The CDR3 is 13 amino acids. Original processing notes: By means of reference gene primer amplification, nucleated cell counts were estimated. TCRdb's copy holds only in-frame clones and misses some; the assay was immunoSEQ multiplex PCR. V and J calls and clone size come straight from that table; D and trimming were deduced from the DNA. Here the sample spans 50,000 to 65,000 clones, 84% being singletons. This sequence joins TRBV12-3 or TRBV12-4 and TRBJ2-2, with D perhaps matching TRBD1 (6 bases). This sequence was found in a man aged 55-75 years with COVID-19, enrolled during active disease. Sequencing was carried out using peripheral blood. CDR3 in amino acids: CATLDRPPGELFF. The CDR3 DNA follows: TGTGCCACACTCGACAGGCCCCCCGGGGAGCTGTTTTTT.